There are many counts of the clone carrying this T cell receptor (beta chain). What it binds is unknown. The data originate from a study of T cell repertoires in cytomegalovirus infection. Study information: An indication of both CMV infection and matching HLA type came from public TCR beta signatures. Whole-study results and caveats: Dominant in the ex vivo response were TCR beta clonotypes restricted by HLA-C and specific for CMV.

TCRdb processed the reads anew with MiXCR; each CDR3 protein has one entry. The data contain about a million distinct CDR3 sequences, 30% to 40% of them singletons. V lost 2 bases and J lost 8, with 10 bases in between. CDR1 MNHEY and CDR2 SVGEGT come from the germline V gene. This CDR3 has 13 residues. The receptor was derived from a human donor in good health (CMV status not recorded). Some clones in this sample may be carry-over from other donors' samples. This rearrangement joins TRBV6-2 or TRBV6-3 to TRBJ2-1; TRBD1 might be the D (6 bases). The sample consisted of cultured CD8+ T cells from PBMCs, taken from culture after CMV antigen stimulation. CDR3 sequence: CASSYNRAYEQFF. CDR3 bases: TGTGCCAGCAGTTACAACAGGGCTTATGAGCAGTTCTTC.